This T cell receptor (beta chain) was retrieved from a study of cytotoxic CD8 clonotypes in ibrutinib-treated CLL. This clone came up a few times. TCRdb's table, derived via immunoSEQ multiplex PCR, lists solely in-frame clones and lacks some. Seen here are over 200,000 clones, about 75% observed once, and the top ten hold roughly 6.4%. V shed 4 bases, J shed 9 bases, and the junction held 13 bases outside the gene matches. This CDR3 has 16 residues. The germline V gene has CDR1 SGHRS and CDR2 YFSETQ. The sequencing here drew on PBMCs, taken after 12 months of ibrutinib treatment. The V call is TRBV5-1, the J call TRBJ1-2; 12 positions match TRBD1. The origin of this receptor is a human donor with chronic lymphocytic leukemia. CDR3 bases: TGCGCCAGCAGCCCGGGACAGGGGGCGGTCGGTTGGCGCTACACCTTC. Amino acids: CASSPGQGAVGWRYTF.